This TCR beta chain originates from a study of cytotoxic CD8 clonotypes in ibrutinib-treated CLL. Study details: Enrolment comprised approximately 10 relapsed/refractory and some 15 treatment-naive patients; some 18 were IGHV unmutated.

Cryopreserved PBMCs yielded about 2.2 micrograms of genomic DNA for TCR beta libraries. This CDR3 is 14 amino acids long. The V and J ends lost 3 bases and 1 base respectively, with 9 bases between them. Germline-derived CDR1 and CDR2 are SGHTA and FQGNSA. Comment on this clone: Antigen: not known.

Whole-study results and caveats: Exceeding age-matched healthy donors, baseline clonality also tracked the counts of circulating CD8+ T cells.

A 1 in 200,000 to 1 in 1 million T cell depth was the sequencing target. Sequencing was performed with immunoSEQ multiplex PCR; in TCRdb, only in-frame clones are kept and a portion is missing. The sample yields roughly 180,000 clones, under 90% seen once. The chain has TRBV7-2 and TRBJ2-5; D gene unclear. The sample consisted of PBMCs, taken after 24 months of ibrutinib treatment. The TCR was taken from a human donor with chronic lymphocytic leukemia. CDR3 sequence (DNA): TGTGCCAGCAGCTTTACTCCTATCCAAGAGACCCAGTACTTC. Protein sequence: CASSFTPIQETQYF.